This T cell receptor beta chain was sequenced during a study of T cells after yellow fever vaccination. Findings and limits, study-wide: Reappearance after the booster was seen for most primary-vaccination clones, at roughly 96% CD4 and about 90% CD8. A faster peak, day 5 versus 15, was reached by the weaker secondary response. Only a minor proportion of clonotypes was detected across both CD4 and CD8 compartments.

For TCR, cDNA came from 5'RACE template switching, which added a universal primer site and UMIs. TCRdb independently ran MiXCR on the 5' RACE reads; one entry per CDR3 protein. This sample carries under 100,000 distinct CDR3 sequences, approximately 6.3% of them seen once, and the ten largest clones take over 40%. Details on this clonotype: Its antigen is not known.

The CDR3 extends over 14 amino acids. Germline CDR1 MNHNS, CDR2 SASEGT. Trimming removed 4 bases at V and 4 bases at J, with 13 bases between. The sequencing here drew on CD8+ T cells sorted from PBMCs, taken 10 days after the yellow fever booster vaccination. This receptor was obtained from a man aged 18 to 29 who received the YFV17D yellow fever vaccine. The chain recombines TRBV6-1 with TRBJ1-2, with D perhaps TRBD1 (6 bases). CDR3 coding DNA: TGTGCCAGCAGTGCGCGAGGGACACCCTATGGCTACACCTTC. Its translation: CASSARGTPYGYTF.